The 21 T cell receptor beta chains given below trace back to one sample, sequenced in a study of blood T cell repertoires in COVID-19. The method was immunoSEQ multiplex PCR; TCRdb's version includes in-frame clones alone and lacks a portion of them. Altogether a few hundred thousand clones are present, about four fifths being singletons, with the ten largest covering over 0.95%. The sample was peripheral blood. The receptor set was obtained from a human donor with acute or convalescent COVID-19. The donor label of this sample is uncertain.

V and J are TRBV5-6 and TRBJ2-7; the D gene is possibly TRBD2 (6 bases). The CDR3 is 16 residues long. Trimming removed 4 bases from V and 5 bases from J, with 22 bases in between. The germline CDR1 and CDR2 sequences are SGHDT and YYEEEE. Written as DNA, the CDR3 is TGTGCCAGCAGCCGCGGGGCATCTGCTCCTGGCCACGAGCAGTACTTC. As protein: CASSRGASAPGHEQYF. Together with reference TRBV5-6 and TRBJ2-7, the CDR3 gives the full variable domain: DAGVTQSPTHLIKTRGQQVTLRCSPKSGHDTVSWYQQALGQGPQFIFQYYEEEERQRGNFPDRFSGHQFPNYSSELNVNALLLGDSALYLCASSRGASAPGHEQYFGPGTRLTVT.

The rearrangement joins TRBV5-8 to TRBJ1-1; possibly TRBD1 for D (5 bases). Germline CDR1 and CDR2: SGHTS and YDEGEE. This CDR3 comprises 13 residues. Trimming removed 0 bases at V and 11 bases at J, with 14 bases between. CDR3 in DNA: TGTGCCAGCAGCTTGGACAGGACCCGTTCGGCTTTCTTT. It translates to CASSLDRTRSAFF. The full variable domain, in which reference TRBV5-8 and TRBJ1-1 provide the parts outside the CDR3, is EAGVTQSPTHLIKTRGQQATLRCSPISGHTSVYWYQQALGLGLQFLLWYDEGEERNRGNFPPRFSGRQFPNYSSELNVNALELEDSALYLCASSLDRTRSAFFGQGTRLTVV.

The chain carries TRBV5-6 and TRBJ1-2; D call uncertain. Deletions cut 0 bases from V and 8 bases from J, with 5 bases between. CDR3 length: 11 amino acids. Germline CDR1 is SGHDT and CDR2 is YYEEEE. DNA for the CDR3: TGTGCCAGCAGCTTGGGCCAGGGCTACACCTTC. Translated: CASSLGQGYTF.

The rearrangement joins TRBV27 to TRBJ2-7; the D is unclear. The CDR3 covers 11 residues. Trimming took 6 bases from V and 2 from J, leaving 5 bases between them. The germline gives CDR1 MNHEY, CDR2 SMNVEV (reference sequence). The CDR3 sequence: CASRTTYEQYF. The DNA of the CDR3 is TGTGCCAGCAGAACTACCTACGAGCAGTACTTC.

This clone was detected only a few times. The chain has TRBV5-6 and TRBJ1-6, with a tentative D call TRBD1 (5 bases). The CDR3 length is 16 residues. Germline V gives CDR1 SGHDT, CDR2 YYEEEE. V gave up 4 bases and J gave up 11 bases, with 22 bases separating them. DNA of the CDR3: TGTGCCAGCAGCCCCTCCGCGGGGCGAAGCAGAGCACCCCTCCACTTT. Amino acids: CASSPSAGRSRAPLHF.

In regard to this clone: Other nucleotide sequences in the sample specify the same CDR3. The chain links TRBV6-1 to TRBJ2-1; weak D call: TRBD2 (5 bases). Per germline, CDR1 MNHNS and CDR2 SASEGT. V was trimmed by 2 bases and J by 7 bases, leaving 6 bases between them. CDR3 length: 12 amino acids. CDR3 sequence: CASSERGNEQFF. The DNA for the CDR3 is TGTGCCAGCAGTGAACGCGGGAATGAGCAGTTCTTC.

The chain is built from TRBV2 and TRBJ2-6, with a tentative D call TRBD1 (5 bases). CDR1 and CDR2 from the germline V gene are SNHLY and FYNNEI. V lost 7 bases and J lost 0, with 13 bases in between. This CDR3 has 16 residues. CDR3 nucleotide sequence: TGTGCCAGCACCGCGACAGCCCTCTCTGGGGCCAACGTCCTGACTTTC. It is translated as CASTATALSGANVLTF.

The genes are TRBV6-5 and TRBJ1-2; a weak D match, TRBD1 (6 bases). The CDR3 consists of 16 residues. In germline, CDR1 is MNHEY, CDR2 SVGAGI. Trimming stripped 0 bases from V and 6 bases from J, with 17 bases between. Here the CDR3 reads CASSYSKGRGRHGYTF. Here the CDR3 DNA reads TGTGCCAGCAGTTACTCGAAAGGGCGGGGGCGCCATGGCTACACCTTC.

The chain links TRBV6-1 to TRBJ1-1, with 9 nucleotides matching TRBD1. Germline CDR1 reads MNHNS; CDR2 reads SASEGT. The junction had 5 bases not matched to a gene; V was cut back by 2 bases and J by 4 bases. This CDR3 has 15 residues. The CDR3 reads CASSESGTGTTEAFF. DNA for the CDR3: TGTGCCAGCAGTGAAAGTGGGACAGGGACCACTGAAGCTTTCTTT.

The V and J genes are TRBV28 and TRBJ1-1, with 11 bases aligning to TRBD1. The CDR3 contains 14 residues. The V gene end was trimmed by 6 bases and the J gene end by 7 bases; junction bases not matched to a gene: 7. Germline CDR1 is MDHEN and CDR2 is SYDVKM. CDR3 residues: CASSQDRGQIEAFF. CDR3 bases: TGTGCCAGCAGCCAGGACAGGGGGCAGATTGAAGCTTTCTTT.

The chain uses TRBV11-2 and TRBJ1-1; D is unclear. CDR3 length: 15 residues. Germline loops: CDR1 SGHAT, CDR2 FQNNGV. V dropped 4 bases and J dropped 0 bases, with 12 bases sitting between them. This CDR3 reads CASSSHFTVNTEAFF. The CDR3 region has the DNA TGTGCCAGCAGCTCTCACTTTACAGTGAACACTGAAGCTTTCTTT.

The chain couples TRBV11-2 to TRBJ1-4; D is uncertain. This CDR3 region has 15 residues. V gave up 2 bases and J gave up 1 base, with 8 bases separating them. Germline CDR1 reads SGHAT; CDR2 reads FQNNGV. CDR3 nucleotide sequence: TGTGCCAGCAGCTTACGTAGTGGAACTAATGAAAAACTGTTTTTT. Encoded protein: CASSLRSGTNEKLFF.

This chain uses TRBV29-1 with TRBJ1-2; TRBD1 is a possible D gene (6 bases). The CDR3 consists of 11 residues. CDR1 is SQVTM, CDR2 ANQGSEA, per germline. The chain's CDR3 is CSGTGSDGYTF. The CDR3 DNA reads TGCAGTGGTACAGGGTCGGATGGCTACACCTTC.

The chain joins TRBV6-2 or TRBV6-3 to TRBJ1-5, with D maybe TRBD1 (5 bases). V was shortened by 0 bases and J by 1 base, with 16 bases between the two germline ends. Looked up from germline, CDR1 is MNHEY and CDR2 is SVGEGT. This CDR3 contains 18 residues. As DNA, the CDR3 is TGTGCCAGCAGTTACTCCGACGGGACTAAGGGGAGCAATCAGCCCCAGCATTTT. Translating it yields CASSYSDGTKGSNQPQHF.

In its sample, this clone was seen once. V usage is TRBV5-6 and J usage is TRBJ1-3; 8 bases agree with TRBD1. Per the germline V gene, CDR1 is SGHDT and CDR2 is YYEEEE. The CDR3 spans 16 residues. The V and J ends lost 0 bases and 4 bases, in that order; junction bases with no gene match: 6. The CDR3 sequence: CASSLGQGAYGNTIYF. The CDR3 DNA sequence: TGTGCCAGCAGCTTGGGGCAGGGGGCGTACGGAAACACCATATATTTT.

The chain employs TRBV18 and TRBJ1-1; D is perhaps TRBD1 (6 bases). Trimming removed 6 bases at V and 1 base at J, with 12 bases between. CDR3 length equals 14 residues. The germline V gene encodes CDR1 KGHSH and CDR2 LQKENI. CDR3 in DNA: TGTGCCAGCTCCTCCGGGACAAAGAACACTGAAGCTTTCTTT. Protein product: CASSSGTKNTEAFF.

J is TRBJ2-7 and V is TRBV5-1; 7 nucleotides line up with TRBD1. The V gene end was trimmed by 5 bases and the J gene end by 0 bases; junction bases not matched to a gene: 8. Germline loops: CDR1 SGHRS, CDR2 YFSETQ. The CDR3 has 15 amino acids. CDR3 sequence: CASREGDSSSYEQYF. CDR3 bases: TGCGCCAGCAGGGAAGGGGACAGCAGCTCCTACGAGCAGTACTTC.

This chain joins TRBV23-1 and TRBJ2-7, with TRBD1 matching over 7 bases. TRBV23-1 is an ORF for which the function is uncertain. The CDR3 loop spans 16 amino acids. J was trimmed by 6 bases and V by 0 bases; bases with no gene match: 11. CDR3 bases: TGCGCCAGCAGTCAATCCTGGGTCGAGGGGGCGGGCGAGCAGTACTTC. Its translation: CASSQSWVEGAGEQYF.

To note about this clone: Germline and junction disagree at one end, which may indicate a read error. This chain connects TRBV30 to TRBJ2-4, with TRBD2 identical over 8 bases. The CDR3 sequence is 12 residues long. CDR1 is GTSNPN and CDR2 is SVGIG in the germline V gene (reference sequence). DNA of the CDR3: TGTGCCTGGAGTGTAAATCGCGGGGGGCTCCAATTC. Its translation is CAWSVNRGGLQF.

V gene TRBV5-4 combines with J gene TRBJ2-3; tentative D call: TRBD2 (6 bases). V was clipped by 0 bases and J by 4 bases, with 12 bases between them. There are 15 residues in the CDR3. CDR1 SGHNT and CDR2 YYREEE come from the germline V gene (reference sequence). The CDR3 nucleotides read TGTGCCAGCAGCTTGGGCCTAGCGTATTCAGATACGCAGTATTTT. It codes for CASSLGLAYSDTQYF.

The chain links TRBV2 to TRBJ1-5; 7 positions match TRBD1. The CDR3 has 14 amino acids. With 5 bases clipped from V and 6 bases from J, the junction kept 7 bases outside the gene matches. Germline assignment: CDR1 SNHLY and CDR2 FYNNEI. The CDR3 coding sequence is TGTGCCAGCAGTACACAGGGGCAGGGTCAGCCCCAGCATTTT. As protein: CASSTQGQGQPQHF.